This T cell receptor (beta chain) was found in a study of blood T cell repertoires in COVID-19. Across the whole study: In each case, the material was cDNA or gDNA derived from T cells, B-cell-depleted T cells, or PBMCs.

Original analysis: Estimates of nucleated cell counts were drawn from the amplification of reference gene primers. Method: immunoSEQ multiplex PCR; TCRdb's copy keeps in-frame clones and lacks some. Clone size and V and J calls were adopted from that table, with D and trimming inferred from the DNA. The table shows over 100,000 clones, with approximately 88% occurring only once. Germline CDR1 and CDR2: SGHVS and FNYEAQ. Trimming took off 1 base at V and 3 bases at J, with 15 bases between the two ends. This CDR3 spans 17 amino acids. The source of this sequence is a woman aged 70-85 years with acute or convalescent COVID-19. The chain couples TRBV7-6 to TRBJ1-4; D may be TRBD1 (6 bases). The sample taken for sequencing was peripheral blood. This CDR3 is CASSLGGGRVANEKLFF. The CDR3 DNA reads as TGTGCCAGCAGCTTAGGGGGGGGGCGCGTAGCTAATGAAAAACTGTTTTTT.